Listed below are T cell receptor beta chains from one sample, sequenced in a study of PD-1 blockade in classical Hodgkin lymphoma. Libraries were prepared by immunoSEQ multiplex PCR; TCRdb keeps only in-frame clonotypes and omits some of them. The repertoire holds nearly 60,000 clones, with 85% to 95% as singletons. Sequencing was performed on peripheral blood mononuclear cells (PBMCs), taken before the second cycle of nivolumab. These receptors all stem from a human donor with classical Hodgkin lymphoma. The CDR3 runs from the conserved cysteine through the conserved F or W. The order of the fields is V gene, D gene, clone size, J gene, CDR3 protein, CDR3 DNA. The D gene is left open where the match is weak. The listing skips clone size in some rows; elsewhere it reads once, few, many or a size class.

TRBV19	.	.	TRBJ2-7	CASSSAAYEQYF	TGTGCCAGTAGTTCTGCAGCCTACGAGCAGTACTTC
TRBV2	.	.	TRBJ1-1	CASSEHRLTEAFF	TGTGCCAGCAGTGAACACCGCCTCACTGAAGCTTTCTTT
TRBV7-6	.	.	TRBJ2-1	CASSLVRAEFRNEQFF	TGTGCCAGCAGCTTGGTCCGTGCGGAGTTTCGGAATGAGCAGTTCTTC
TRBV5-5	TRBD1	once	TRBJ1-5	CASSLEGDSQPQHF	TGTGCCAGCAGCTTGGAAGGGGACAGCCAGCCCCAGCATTTT
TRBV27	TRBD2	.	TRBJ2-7	CASRMLAGTYEQYF	TGTGCCAGCAGGATGCTAGCGGGGACCTACGAGCAGTACTTC
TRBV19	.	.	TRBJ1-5	CASSNWRYYNQPQHF	TGTGCCAGTAGTAATTGGAGGTACTACAATCAGCCCCAGCATTTT
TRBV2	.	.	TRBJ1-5	CASSDRARNQPQHF	TGTGCCAGCAGTGACAGGGCCCGCAATCAGCCCCAGCATTTT
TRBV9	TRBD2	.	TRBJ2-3	CASPTSGVADTQYF	TGTGCCAGTCCGACTAGCGGAGTCGCAGATACGCAGTATTTT
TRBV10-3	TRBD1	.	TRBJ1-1	CAIRAGTGDGGTEAFF	TGTGCCATCCGAGCCGGGACAGGGGACGGAGGCACTGAAGCTTTCTTT
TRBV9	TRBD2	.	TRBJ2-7	CASSTSEGLAYEQYF	TGTGCCAGCAGCACTTCTGAAGGACTAGCTTACGAGCAGTACTTC
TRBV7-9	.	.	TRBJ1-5	CASSLGGDQPQHF	TGTGCCAGCAGCCTGGGAGGGGATCAGCCCCAGCATTTT
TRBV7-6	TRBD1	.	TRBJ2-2	CASSPPTGIGELFF	TGTGCCAGCAGCCCACCGACAGGGATCGGGGAGCTGTTTTTT
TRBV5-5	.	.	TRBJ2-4	CASSLDIWPKNIQYF	TGTGCCAGCTCTCTGGACATATGGCCCAAAAACATTCAGTACTTC
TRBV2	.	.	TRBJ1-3	CASSEAGRAGGNTIYF	TGTGCCAGCAGTGAAGCAGGGAGGGCAGGAGGAAACACCATATATTTT
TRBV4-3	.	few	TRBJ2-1	CASSQEMSPGSRYNEQFF	TGCGCCAGCAGCCAAGAGATGTCCCCCGGGAGCCGTTACAATGAGCAGTTCTTC
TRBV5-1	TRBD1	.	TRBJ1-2	CASSGTGITYGYTF	TGCGCCAGCAGCGGGACAGGGATTACATATGGCTACACCTTC
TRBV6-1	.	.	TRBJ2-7	CASNRVPAYEQYF	TGTGCCAGCAATCGGGTCCCAGCGTACGAGCAGTACTTC
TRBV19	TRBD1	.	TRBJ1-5	CASSIRRGRGQPQHF	TGTGCCAGTAGTATACGAAGGGGGCGAGGCCAGCCCCAGCATTTT
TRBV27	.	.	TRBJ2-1	CASSLGDEQFF	TGTGCCAGCAGTTTAGGGGACGAGCAGTTCTTC
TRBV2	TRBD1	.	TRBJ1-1	CASSTRPGQGFIGAFF	TGTGCCAGCAGTACACGACCGGGACAGGGTTTCATTGGAGCTTTCTTT
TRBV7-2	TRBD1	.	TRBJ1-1	CASSLGWGQTNTEAFF	TGTGCCAGCAGCTTAGGATGGGGACAGACGAACACTGAAGCTTTCTTT
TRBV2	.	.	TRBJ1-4	CASSVRRVNEKLFF	TGTGCCAGCAGTGTACGAAGAGTTAATGAAAAACTGTTTTTT
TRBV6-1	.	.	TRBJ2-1	CASSDIGDEQFF	TGTGCCAGCAGTGACATCGGCGATGAGCAGTTCTTC
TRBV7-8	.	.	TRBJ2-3	CASSLEGGLPADTQYF	TGTGCCAGCAGCTTAGAGGGGGGACTCCCGGCAGATACGCAGTATTTT
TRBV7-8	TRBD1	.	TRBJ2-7	CASSWGTGGLYEQYF	TGTGCCAGCAGCTGGGGGACAGGGGGCTTGTACGAGCAGTACTTC
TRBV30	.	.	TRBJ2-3	CAWSVWWGGTDTQYF	TGTGCCTGGAGTGTATGGTGGGGGGGCACAGATACGCAGTATTTT
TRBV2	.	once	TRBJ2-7	CASTPTLLSYEQYF	TGTGCCAGCACCCCGACTCTACTGTCCTACGAGCAGTACTTC
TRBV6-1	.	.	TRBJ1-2	CASSEGTDLYGYTF	TGTGCCAGCAGTGAAGGGACAGACCTTTATGGCTACACCTTC
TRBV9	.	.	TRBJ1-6	CASSVAAENSPLHF	TGTGCCAGCAGCGTAGCGGCAGAGAATTCACCCCTCCACTTT
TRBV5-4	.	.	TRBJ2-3	CASSFQLAPDTQYF	TGTGCCAGCAGCTTCCAACTAGCCCCGGATACGCAGTATTTT
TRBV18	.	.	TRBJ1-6	CASSPTGPGTNSPLHF	TGTGCCAGCTCACCGACAGGACCGGGAACTAATTCACCCCTCCACTTT
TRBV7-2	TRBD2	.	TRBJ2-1	CASSLRGRAFDEQFF	TGTGCCAGCAGCTTACGCGGGAGGGCCTTTGATGAGCAGTTCTTC
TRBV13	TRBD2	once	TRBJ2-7	CASSLDGRAHEQYF	TGTGCCAGCAGCTTAGACGGGAGGGCCCACGAGCAGTACTTC
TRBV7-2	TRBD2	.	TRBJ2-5	CASSFDIAGGDLHQETQYF	TGTGCCAGCAGCTTTGACATCGCGGGAGGAGATCTCCACCAAGAGACCCAGTACTTC
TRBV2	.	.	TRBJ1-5	CASSGSSESQPQHF	TGTGCCAGCAGTGGGTCGTCGGAATCTCAGCCCCAGCATTTT
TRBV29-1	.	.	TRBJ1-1	CSVGPFEAFF	TGCAGCGTTGGACCTTTTGAAGCTTTCTTT
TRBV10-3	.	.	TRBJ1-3	CAISDTGDPVVLSGNTIYF	TGTGCCATCAGTGACACAGGCGACCCGGTAGTACTCTCTGGAAACACCATATATTTT
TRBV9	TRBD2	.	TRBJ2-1	CASSPTSGTGWNEQFF	TGTGCCAGCAGCCCCACTAGCGGGACAGGTTGGAATGAGCAGTTCTTC
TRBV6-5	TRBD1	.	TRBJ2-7	CASRDSGGYEQYF	TGTGCCAGCCGGGACAGTGGGGGTTACGAGCAGTACTTC
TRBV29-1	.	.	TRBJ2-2	CSVARATGELFF	TGCAGCGTTGCTAGAGCGACCGGGGAGCTGTTTTTT
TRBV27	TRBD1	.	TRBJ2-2	CASSWVRPGGNPGELFF	TGTGCCAGCAGTTGGGTCCGTCCAGGGGGTAACCCCGGGGAGCTGTTTTTT
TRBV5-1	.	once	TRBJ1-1	CASSLPGSELNTEAFF	TGCGCCAGCAGTCTCCCGGGCTCCGAATTGAACACTGAAGCTTTCTTT
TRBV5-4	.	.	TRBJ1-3	CASSLDGITSGNTIYF	TGTGCCAGCAGCTTGGATGGGATCACCTCTGGAAACACCATATATTTT
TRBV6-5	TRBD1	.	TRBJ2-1	CASSYRQGWFF	TGTGCCAGCAGTTATAGACAGGGGTGGTTCTTC
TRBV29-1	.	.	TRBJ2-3	CSAAPSGGVTDTQYF	TGCAGCGCTGCCCCTTCTGGCGGGGTCACAGATACGCAGTATTTT
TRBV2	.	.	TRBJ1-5	CASSGTVDQPQHF	TGTGCCAGCAGTGGGACAGTGGATCAGCCCCAGCATTTT
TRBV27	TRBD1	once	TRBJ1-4	CASSIRDRNEKLFF	TGTGCCAGCAGTATCCGGGACAGAAATGAAAAACTGTTTTTT
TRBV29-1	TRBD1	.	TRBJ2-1	CSGQASSGYNEQFF	TGCAGTGGACAGGCCTCTTCAGGCTACAATGAGCAGTTCTTC
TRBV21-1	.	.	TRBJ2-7	CASPRRGSNYEQYF	TGTGCCAGCCCAAGGAGGGGCTCTAACTACGAGCAGTACTTC
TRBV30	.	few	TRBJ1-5	CAWSVSSKEPQHF	TGTGCCTGGAGTGTATCGTCCAAGGAGCCCCAGCATTTT
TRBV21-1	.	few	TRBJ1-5	CASSKESPGTGWKYGNQPQHF	TGTGCCAGCAGCAAAGAGTCCCCCGGGACAGGGTGGAAATATGGCAATCAGCCCCAGCATTTT
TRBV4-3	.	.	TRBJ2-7	CASSYLRDGAYEQYF	TGCGCCAGCAGCTATCTGAGGGACGGAGCCTACGAGCAGTACTTC
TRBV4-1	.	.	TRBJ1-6	CANSKGLPLHF	TGCGCCAATTCAAAGGGGTTACCCCTCCACTTT
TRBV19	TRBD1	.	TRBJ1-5	CASRGGDQPQHF	TGTGCCAGTAGAGGGGGCGATCAGCCCCAGCATTTT
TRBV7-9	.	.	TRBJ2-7	CASSSDPAYEQYF	TGTGCCAGCAGCTCGGACCCCGCCTACGAGCAGTACTTC
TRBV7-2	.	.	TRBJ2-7	CASSPGHQTGEQYF	TGTGCCAGCAGCCCCGGGCACCAAACGGGCGAGCAGTACTTC
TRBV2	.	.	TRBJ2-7	CASSHQGDEQYF	TGTGCCAGCAGCCACCAGGGAGACGAGCAGTACTTC
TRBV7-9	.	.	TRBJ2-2	CASSLYPTYTGELFF	TGTGCCAGCAGCTTATACCCGACCTACACCGGGGAGCTGTTTTTT
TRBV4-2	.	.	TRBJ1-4	CASSHAGPTTNEKLLF	TGTGCCAGCAGCCACGCCGGCCCCACAACTAATGAAAAACTGCTTTTT
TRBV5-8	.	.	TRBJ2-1	CASSLVHSSSYNEQFF	TGTGCCAGCAGCTTGGTCCACTCGAGCTCCTACAATGAGCAGTTCTTC